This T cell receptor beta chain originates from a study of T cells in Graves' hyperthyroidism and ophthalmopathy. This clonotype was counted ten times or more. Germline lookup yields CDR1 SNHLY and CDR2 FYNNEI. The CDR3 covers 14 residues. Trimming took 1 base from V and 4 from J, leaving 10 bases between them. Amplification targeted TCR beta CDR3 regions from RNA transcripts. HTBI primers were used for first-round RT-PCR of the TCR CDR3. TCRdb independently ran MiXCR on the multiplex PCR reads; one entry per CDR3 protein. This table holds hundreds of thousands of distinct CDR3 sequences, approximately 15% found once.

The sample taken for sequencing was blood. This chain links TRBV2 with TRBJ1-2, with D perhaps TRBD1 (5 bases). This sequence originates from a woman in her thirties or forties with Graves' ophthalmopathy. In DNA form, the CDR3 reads TGTGCCAGCAGTGAAGTGGGACGGTTCTATGGCTACACCTTC. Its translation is CASSEVGRFYGYTF.